This T cell receptor (beta chain) came from a study of T cells in localized non-small cell lung cancer (dated by TCRdb to the early 2020s). Context from the whole study: T cell repertoires of a few hundred early-stage NSCLC patients were analyzed, with tumors being compared against uninvolved tumor-adjacent lungs. NSCLC patients had a mean age of approximately 66 years, and fewer than 150 were male and about 110 female. All 240 or so NSCLC patients in the cohort were treatment-naive and had localized lung tumors that were resected.

At diagnosis, tumor, uninvolved tumor-adjacent lung and peripheral blood were collected and then preserved as a mix of FFPE and fresh-frozen material. Blood samples were analyzed as peripheral blood mononuclear cells for TCR repertoire profiling. What the work shows at the level of the full study, not this receptor alone: Because of the exploratory design, TCR variables were selected using unadjusted p-values without false-discovery rate correction. Longer overall survival was associated with higher T cell density in blood, whereas shorter survival was associated with higher clonality in adjacent lung. The highest T cell clonality was observed in uninvolved tumor-adjacent lung, where clonality exceeded that of tumor, suggesting that antigenic responses were more focused in uninvolved tumor-adjacent lung. Because multi-region tumor sequencing was not performed, intratumor heterogeneity could not be ruled out. Of the top 100 tumor clones, a median of roughly 57 were detected in paired uninvolved adjacent lung; under 35 were also among that lung's top 100.

The immunoSEQ Assay was used to sequence TCR beta CDR3 regions from DNA. On the study's bioinformatics: To compute T cell density, TCR beta template counts were normalized to usable DNA, which was estimated by amplifying housekeeping genes. The preseqR package was used to estimate richness by extrapolating to 400,000 templates for PBMC samples and to 120,000 templates for tissue samples. Clonality was defined as one minus Pielou's evenness. Tissue-enriched TCRs were identified through differential abundance testing performed on productive amino-acid clonotypes, with a minimum total count of 5 and an alpha of 0.1. The Jaccard Index and the Morisita Overlap Index were used to quantify repertoire overlap between compartments. GLIPH grouped TCR beta CDR3s together with public tetramer-defined viral CDR3s, and a viral motif had to include at least three viral sequences and also show V-gene enrichment. TCRdb obtained this table from immuneACCESS and retained in-frame rearrangements with V and J assigned. These tables miss some clones; where compared with another copy, unresolved V genes account for less than half of the shortfall, and the remainder is unexplained. V, J and clone size reflect that table, while D and trimming were determined from the DNA. The sample table contains nearly 35,000 clones; only one count was recorded for under 95% of them. The top ten hold roughly 10% of the sample.

As to this clone: No antigen is known for it. Per-base qualities were not stored, and no clone one base away is much larger.

Trimming takes 7 bases from V and 5 bases from J, and the germline ends sit 10 bases apart. The germline V gene gives CDR1 as SNHLY and CDR2 as FYNNEI. From the cysteine through the phenylalanine, the CDR3 covers 12 amino acids. The entry retains the CDR3 DNA only, 36 bases that are in frame from base 1. This TCR came from a female donor aged 60 or older with stage II lung adenocarcinoma. The rearranged segments are TRBV2 and TRBJ2-3, with the D gene not clear enough to name. The source was peripheral blood mononuclear cells, collected before any cancer treatment. The DNA reads as follows: TGTGCCAGCACCCTGATGGTAGATACGCAGTATTTT. Its protein is CASTLMVDTQYF.